The entry below describes one T cell receptor beta chain. No antigen is known for it. No base quality values were provided; no much bigger clone lies one nucleotide off. The sample comes from a study of T cell responses to AZD1222 COVID-19 vaccine (dated by TCRdb to the early 2020s). For the study in its entirety: AZD1222 recipients given second doses at about 4 weeks or at about 12 weeks were pooled, since spike-specific TCR depth and breadth were not found to differ between the two schedules. A total of just over 230 trial participants underwent TCR sequencing, of whom 200 to 220 had received two doses of AZD1222 and approximately 26 had received two doses of the MenACWY control vaccine. Trial participants were enrolled into age subgroups of 18-55, 56-69 and 70-plus years, which contained approximately 150, 28 and 58 TCR-sequenced participants, respectively.

The time point tag for this specimen amounts to: baseline before first vaccination. The vaccinee samples were drawn from two UK trials, COV001 and COV002, one of which was a single-blind randomized controlled phase 2/3 trial testing AZD1222 (ChAdOx1 nCoV-19) in healthy adults. For TCRbeta chain sequencing, PBMC samples were collected from trial participants at day 0 and at day 28 after the second dose. The CDR3 regions of human TCRbeta chains were analyzed by immunosequencing. In the paper's pipeline: TCRs in the repertoires were compared against a reference library of SARS-CoV-2-specific TCRs that had been generated with the MIRA antigen-specificity platform. Breadth meant the fraction of unique TCRs that were SARS-CoV-2-associated, whereas depth meant the fraction of total T cells that were SARS-CoV-2-associated. Each spike-specific TCR was assigned to its reactive spike region and to a CD4 or CD8 class using the MIRA data. Log10-transformed breadth and depth values were compared by one-way ANOVA with Sidak's multiple comparisons tests. Imported from immuneACCESS, the table was reduced by TCRdb to in-frame sequences with V and J called. These copies leave out some clones; in studies compared against another copy, an unresolved V gene accounts for under half, and the cause of the remainder is not known. The V and J calls and clone size were taken over from that table, and D and trimming were inferred from the DNA. Across this sample there are approximately 120,000 clones, with roughly 90% seen only once. 4% to 5% of the sample belongs to the ten largest clones.

Compared with germline, V lacks 5 bases and J lacks 4 bases; bases without a gene match: 13. The CDR3 runs 16 amino acids, cysteine and phenylalanine included. Of the read, only the CDR3 DNA is kept; its 48 bases are in frame from base 1. The germline V gene specifies SGHTA as CDR1 and FQGNSA as CDR2. Study-level results and caveats: Only 5 to 7 AZD1222 recipients were SARS-CoV-2 seropositive at baseline, limiting conclusions about previously exposed vaccinees. Because no day 14 peak-response samples were available, repertoires were characterized only after the peak T cell response. Reportedly, close to half of the unique spike-specific TCRs recognized epitopes lying outside the regions that are mutated in the B.1.351 and B.1.1.7 variants. The 56-69-year group was small, and its depth increase did not reach significance, likely because of low power. After two AZD1222 doses, spike-specific TCR breadth and depth were significantly higher than at day 0 and than in MenACWY recipients. Participants were mostly white British and included more females than males, and it was suggested by the authors that clonal diversity may have been underestimated. Vaccine-associated CD4 TCRs spanned the whole spike protein, with dominant responses in regions 160-218 and 743-854.

Sample: peripheral blood, taken on day 0 of AZD1222 vaccination. The chain links TRBV7-2 with TRBJ2-5; 7 bases in between match TRBD2. The clonotype originates from an adult in good health. The DNA reads as follows: TGTGCCAGCAGCCTACGAAGGGGCGGGAGAGGAGAGACCCAGTACTTC. Its translation is CASSLRRGGRGETQYF.